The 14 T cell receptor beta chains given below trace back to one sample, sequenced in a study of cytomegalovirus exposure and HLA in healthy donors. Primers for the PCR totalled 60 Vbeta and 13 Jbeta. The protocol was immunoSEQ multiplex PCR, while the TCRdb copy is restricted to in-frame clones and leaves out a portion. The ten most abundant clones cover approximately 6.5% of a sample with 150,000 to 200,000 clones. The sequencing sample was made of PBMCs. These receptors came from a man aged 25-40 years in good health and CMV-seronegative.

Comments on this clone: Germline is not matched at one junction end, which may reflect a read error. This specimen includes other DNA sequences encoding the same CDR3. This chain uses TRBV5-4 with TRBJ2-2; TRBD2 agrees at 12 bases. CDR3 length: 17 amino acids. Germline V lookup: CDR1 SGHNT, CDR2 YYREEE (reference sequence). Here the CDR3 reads CASSRASGGDNTGELFF. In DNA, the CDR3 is TGCGCCAGCAGCCGAGCTAGCGGGGGGGATAACACCGGGGAGCTGTTTTTT.

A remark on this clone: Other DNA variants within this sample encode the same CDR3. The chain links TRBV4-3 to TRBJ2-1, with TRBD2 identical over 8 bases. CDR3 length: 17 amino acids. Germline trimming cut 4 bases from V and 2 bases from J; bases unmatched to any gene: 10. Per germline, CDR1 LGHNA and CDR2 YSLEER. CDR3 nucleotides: TGCGCCAGCAGCCCGTATGACACTAGCGGCCCCTACAATGAGCAGTTCTTC. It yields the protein CASSPYDTSGPYNEQFF.

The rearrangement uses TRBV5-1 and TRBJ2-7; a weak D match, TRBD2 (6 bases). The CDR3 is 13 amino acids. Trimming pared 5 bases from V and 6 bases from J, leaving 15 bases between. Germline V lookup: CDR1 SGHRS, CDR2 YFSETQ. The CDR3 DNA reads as TGCGCCAGCAGGCGGGACCGGGCCTCCGAGCAGTACTTC. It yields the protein CASRRDRASEQYF.

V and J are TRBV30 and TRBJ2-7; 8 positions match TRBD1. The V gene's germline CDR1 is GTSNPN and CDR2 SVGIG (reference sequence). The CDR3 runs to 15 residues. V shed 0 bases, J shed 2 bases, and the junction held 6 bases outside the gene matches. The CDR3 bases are TGTGCCTGGAGTGTACCGGACAGGGAGACCTACGAGCAGTACTTC. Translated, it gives CAWSVPDRETYEQYF.

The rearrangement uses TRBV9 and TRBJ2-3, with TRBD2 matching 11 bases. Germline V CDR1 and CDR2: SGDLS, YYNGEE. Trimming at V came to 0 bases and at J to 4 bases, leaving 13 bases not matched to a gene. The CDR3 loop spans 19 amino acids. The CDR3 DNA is TGTGCCAGCAGCGTAGGGGTAGCGGGGGGGCCTTTTCGAGCAGATACGCAGTATTTT. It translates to CASSVGVAGGPFRADTQYF.

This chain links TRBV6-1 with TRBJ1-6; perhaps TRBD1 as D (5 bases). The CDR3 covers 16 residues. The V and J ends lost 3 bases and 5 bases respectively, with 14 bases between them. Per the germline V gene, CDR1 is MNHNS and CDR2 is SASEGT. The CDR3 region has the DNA TGTGCCAGCAGTGACCCTACAGGAGGGGATAATTCACCCCTCCACTTT. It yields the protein CASSDPTGGDNSPLHF.

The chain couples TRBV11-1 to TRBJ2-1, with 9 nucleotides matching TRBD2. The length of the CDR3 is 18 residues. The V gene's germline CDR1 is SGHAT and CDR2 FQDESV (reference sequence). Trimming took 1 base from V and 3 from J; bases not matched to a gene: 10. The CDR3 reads CASSLVGRASGIYNEQFF. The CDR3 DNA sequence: TGTGCCAGCAGCTTAGTGGGTAGGGCTAGCGGGATCTACAATGAGCAGTTCTTC.

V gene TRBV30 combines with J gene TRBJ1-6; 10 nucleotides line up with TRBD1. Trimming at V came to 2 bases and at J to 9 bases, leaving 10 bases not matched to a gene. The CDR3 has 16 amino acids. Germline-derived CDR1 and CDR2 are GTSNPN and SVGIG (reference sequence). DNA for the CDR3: TGTGCCTGGAGTCTCACCGGGGGACAGGGGTCTTCACCCCTCCACTTT. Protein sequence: CAWSLTGGQGSSPLHF.

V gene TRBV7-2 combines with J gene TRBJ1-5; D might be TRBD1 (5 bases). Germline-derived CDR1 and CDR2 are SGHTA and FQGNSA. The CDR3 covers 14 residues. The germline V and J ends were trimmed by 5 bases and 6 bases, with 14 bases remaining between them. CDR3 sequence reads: CASSLHRFSQPQHF. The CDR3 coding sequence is TGTGCCAGCAGCCTCCACAGGTTTAGTCAGCCCCAGCATTTT.

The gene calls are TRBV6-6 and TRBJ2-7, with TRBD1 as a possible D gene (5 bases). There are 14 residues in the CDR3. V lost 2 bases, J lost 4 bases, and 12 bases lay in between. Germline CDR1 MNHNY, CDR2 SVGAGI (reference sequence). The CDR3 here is CASSYGRARYEQYF. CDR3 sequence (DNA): TGTGCCAGCAGTTACGGCAGGGCGAGGTACGAGCAGTACTTC.

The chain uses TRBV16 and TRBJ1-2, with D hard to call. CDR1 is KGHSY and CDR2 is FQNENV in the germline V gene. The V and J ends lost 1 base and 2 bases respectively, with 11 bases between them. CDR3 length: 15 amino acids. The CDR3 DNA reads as TGTGCCAGCAGCCAATACCGGGGAGGGAACTATGGCTACACCTTC. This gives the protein CASSQYRGGNYGYTF.

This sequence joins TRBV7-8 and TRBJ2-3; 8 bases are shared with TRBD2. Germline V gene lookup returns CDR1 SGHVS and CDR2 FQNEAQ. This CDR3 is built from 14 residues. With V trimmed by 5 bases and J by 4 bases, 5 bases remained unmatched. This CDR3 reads CASSPREAADTQYF. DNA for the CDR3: TGTGCCAGCAGCCCGCGGGAGGCGGCAGATACGCAGTATTTT.

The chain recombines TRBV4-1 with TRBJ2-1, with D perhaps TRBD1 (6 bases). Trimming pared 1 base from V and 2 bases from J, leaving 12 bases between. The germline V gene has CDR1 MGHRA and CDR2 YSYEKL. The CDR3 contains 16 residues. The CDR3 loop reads CASSQGLQGTYNEQFF. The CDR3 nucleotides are TGCGCCAGCAGCCAAGGGCTTCAGGGGACCTACAATGAGCAGTTCTTC.

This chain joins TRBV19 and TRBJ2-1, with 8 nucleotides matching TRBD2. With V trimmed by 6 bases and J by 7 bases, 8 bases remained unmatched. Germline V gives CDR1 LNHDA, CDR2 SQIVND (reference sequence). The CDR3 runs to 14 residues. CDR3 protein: CASRGGRLGNEQFF. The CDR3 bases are TGTGCCAGTAGGGGCGGGAGGCTTGGTAATGAGCAGTTCTTC.